Following are 18 T cell receptor beta chains from one sample sequenced in a study of cytomegalovirus exposure and HLA in healthy donors. Vbeta (60) and Jbeta (13) primers were used in the PCR. Sequencing used immunoSEQ multiplex PCR; TCRdb keeps in-frame clones, though not all of them. In the table there are around 200,000 clones, just over 75% of which are singletons. Sequencing was carried out using PBMCs. These receptors originate from a woman aged 25-40 years in good health and CMV-seropositive.

As for this clone: At one of its ends the junction is not consistent with the germline gene, which may arise from a read error. This chain connects TRBV18 to TRBJ2-7, with TRBD1 matching 9 bases. Germline V CDR1 and CDR2: KGHSH, LQKENI. The CDR3 sequence is 18 residues long. For the CDR3, the DNA is TGTGCCAGCTCAGCACCTTCCGGGACAGGGTTCATTCCCTACGAGCAGTACTTC. Its translation: CASSAPSGTGFIPYEQYF. The variable domain in full, completed from reference TRBV18 and TRBJ2-7, reads NAGVMQNPRHLVRRRGQEARLRCSPMKGHSHVYWYRQLPEEGLKFMVYLQKENIIDESGMPKERFSAEFPKEGPSILRIQQVVRGDSAAYFCASSAPSGTGFIPYEQYFGPGTRLTVT.

This chain joins TRBV11-2 and TRBJ2-7, with D tentatively TRBD2 (6 bases). Per the germline V gene, CDR1 is SGHAT and CDR2 is FQNNGV. The CDR3 is 14 amino acids. V lost 5 bases, J lost 3 bases, and 14 bases lay in between. CDR3 DNA: TGTGCCAGCAGCCCGGGGGTAGTTTACTACGAGCAGTACTTC. Residues: CASSPGVVYYEQYF.

This chain uses TRBV28 with TRBJ1-3, with TRBD1 matching over 7 bases. The CDR3 length is 15 residues. Germline CDR1 MDHEN, CDR2 SYDVKM. Unmatched junction bases numbered 13, after V lost 10 bases and J lost 4 bases. The CDR3 nucleotides read TGTGCCACCGAACTGACAGGGAGGTTAGGAAACACCATATATTTT. Its protein product is CATELTGRLGNTIYF.

V gene TRBV7-9 combines with J gene TRBJ2-7; TRBD2 agrees at 8 bases. This CDR3 contains 15 residues. CDR1 and CDR2 (germline): SEHNR, FQNEAQ (reference sequence). Germline trimming cut 5 bases from V and 6 bases from J; bases unmatched to any gene: 12. The CDR3 DNA reads as TGTGCCAGCAGCCCCCGGCTAGCGGGCGAAGGCGAGCAGTACTTC. Its translation is CASSPRLAGEGEQYF. The full variable domain, completed using reference TRBV7-9 and TRBJ2-7, is DTGVSQNPRHKITKRGQNVTFRCDPISEHNRLYWYRQTLGQGPEFLTYFQNEAQLEKSRLLSDRFSAERPKGSFSTLEIQRTEQGDSAMYLCASSPRLAGEGEQYFGPGTRLTVT.

The V call is TRBV19, the J call TRBJ2-5, with a tentative D call TRBD1 (5 bases). CDR1 and CDR2 from the germline V gene are LNHDA and SQIVND (reference sequence). CDR3 length equals 14 residues. Trimming took off 5 bases at V and 2 bases at J, with 12 bases between the two ends. The CDR3 bases are TGTGCCAGTAGTGGTTACAGGAGACAAGAGACCCAGTACTTC. Protein sequence: CASSGYRRQETQYF.

The chain employs TRBV7-2 and TRBJ2-3; 7 nucleotides line up with TRBD2. V lost 5 bases, J lost 3 bases, and 5 bases stayed unmatched. Germline lookup yields CDR1 SGHTA and CDR2 FQGNSA. The CDR3 is 14 residues long. The CDR3 nucleotides read TGTGCCAGCAGCCTCTCACTAGCGACAGATACGCAGTATTTT. Encoded protein: CASSLSLATDTQYF. Combining the CDR3 with reference TRBV7-2 and TRBJ2-3 gives the whole variable domain GAGVSQSPSNKVTEKGKDVELRCDPISGHTALYWYRQSLGQGLEFLIYFQGNSAPDKSGLPSDRFSAERTGGSVSTLTIQRTQQEDSAVYLCASSLSLATDTQYFGPGTRLTVL.

This rearrangement joins TRBV7-8 to TRBJ2-3; a weak D match, TRBD1 (5 bases). The CDR3 sequence is 14 residues long. The germline gives CDR1 SGHVS, CDR2 FQNEAQ. V shed 4 bases and J shed 2 bases, with 10 bases lying between them. CDR3 amino acids: CASSYDSFTDTQYF. CDR3 coding DNA: TGTGCCAGCAGCTATGACAGCTTCACAGATACGCAGTATTTT.

This chain links TRBV25-1 with TRBJ1-2, with D uncertain. Trimming cost V 0 bases and J 3 bases, with 11 bases left between them. The CDR3 is 15 amino acids. The germline V gene encodes CDR1 MGHDK and CDR2 SYGVNS. This chain's CDR3 is CASSEYRGSYYGYTF. In DNA, the CDR3 is TGTGCCAGCAGTGAATACCGGGGTTCCTACTATGGCTACACCTTC.

This clone was seen once. This rearrangement joins TRBV28 to TRBJ1-6; weak D call: TRBD1 (6 bases). This CDR3 is 14 amino acids long. CDR1 is MDHEN and CDR2 is SYDVKM in the germline V gene. V was trimmed by 6 bases and J by 9 bases, leaving 15 bases between them. The CDR3, as DNA: TGTGCCAGCAGGAGCCGACAGGCTAGTTCACCCCTCCACTTT. It yields the protein CASRSRQASSPLHF. The entire variable domain, with the rest obtained from reference TRBV28 and TRBJ1-6, is as follows: DVKVTQSSRYLVKRTGEKVFLECVQDMDHENMFWYRQDPGLGLRLIYFSYDVKMKEKGDIPEGYSVSREKKERFSLILESASTNQTSMYLCASRSRQASSPLHFGNGTRLTVT.

The CDR3 sequence is CASSLTGILDGYTF. CDR3 coding DNA: TGTGCCAGCAGCTTAACAGGCATTTTGGATGGCTACACCTTC. The gene calls are TRBV11-2 and TRBJ1-2; D is possibly TRBD1 (5 bases). V shed 2 bases and J shed 6 bases, with 13 bases lying between them. CDR1 and CDR2 from the germline V gene are SGHAT and FQNNGV. This CDR3 has 14 amino acids.

The V call is TRBV27, the J call TRBJ2-7, with 8 bases aligning to TRBD2. Germline V gene data show CDR1 as MNHEY and CDR2 as SMNVEV (reference sequence). The CDR3 consists of 14 residues. Unmatched junction bases numbered 4, after V lost 6 bases and J lost 0 bases. The DNA for the CDR3 is TGTGCCAGCAGGAAACTAGCGGCCTCCTACGAGCAGTACTTC. It encodes CASRKLAASYEQYF.

V usage is TRBV25-1 and J usage is TRBJ2-5, with a weak D call TRBD2 (6 bases). Per germline, CDR1 MGHDK and CDR2 SYGVNS. Trimming stripped 4 bases from V and 1 base from J, with 13 bases between. The CDR3 covers 15 residues. CDR3 DNA: TGTGCCAGCAGTGTACCGGGACTGCTCCAAGAGACCCAGTACTTC. Amino acids: CASSVPGLLQETQYF. The variable domain in full, completed from reference TRBV25-1 and TRBJ2-5, reads EADIYQTPRYLVIGTGKKITLECSQTMGHDKMYWYQQDPGMELHLIHYSYGVNSTEKGDLSSESTVSRIRTEHFPLTLESARPSHTSQYLCASSVPGLLQETQYFGPGTRLLVL.

The V gene is TRBV28, the J gene TRBJ2-7; 11 nucleotides match TRBD1. Germline V CDR1 and CDR2: MDHEN, SYDVKM. V trimming: 4 bases; J trimming: 0 bases; junction bases outside the gene matches: 2. The CDR3 runs to 15 residues. DNA of the CDR3: TGTGCCAGCAGTTCCGGGACAGGGGGCTCCTACGAGCAGTACTTC. The encoded protein is CASSSGTGGSYEQYF.

The CDR3 reads CAISETGGLNTGELFF. In DNA, the CDR3 is TGTGCCATCAGTGAGACGGGGGGATTGAACACCGGGGAGCTGTTTTTT. This chain joins TRBV10-3 and TRBJ2-2; 7 positions match TRBD2. The V gene's germline CDR1 is ENHRY and CDR2 SYGVKD. CDR3 length: 16 residues. The trim removed 2 bases at V and 1 base at J, leaving 4 bases unmatched.

For the CDR3, the DNA is TGTGCCAGCAGTGAAGTAGCGGGGGCGGGTGAGCAGTTCTTC. This gives the protein CASSEVAGAGEQFF. The V and J genes are TRBV2 and TRBJ2-1; 9 nucleotides align to TRBD2. The V gene's germline CDR1 is SNHLY and CDR2 FYNNEI. J gave up 9 bases and V 1 base, and 4 bases lay outside the gene matches. The CDR3 totals 14 residues.

This chain uses TRBV4-3 with TRBJ1-6; 8 positions agree with TRBD1. Per the germline V gene, CDR1 is LGHNA and CDR2 is YSLEER. This CDR3 has 18 residues. J gave up 0 bases and V 0 bases, and 4 bases lay outside the gene matches. The CDR3 loop is CASSQDQDRGSYNSPLHF. The CDR3 region has the DNA TGCGCCAGCAGCCAAGATCAAGACAGGGGCTCCTATAATTCACCCCTCCACTTT.

This clone appeared once. The chain has TRBV5-1 and TRBJ2-5, with 9 bases aligning to TRBD1. The J call may be mistaken, given a closer DNA end match to TRBJ2-7. CDR3 size: 15 residues. Germline V gene lookup returns CDR1 SGHRS and CDR2 YFSETQ. This CDR3 reads CASSLATGGIYEQYF. DNA of the CDR3: TGCGCCAGCAGCTTGGCGACAGGGGGTATCTACGAGCAGTACTTC.

V is TRBV6-1 and J is TRBJ2-7, with 7 bases lining up with TRBD2. The CDR3 runs 15 residues. V lost 5 bases to trimming and J lost 5 bases; unmatched junction nucleotides: 12. Germline V CDR1 and CDR2: MNHNS, SASEGT. The CDR3: CASSSVGGLINEQYF. In DNA form, the CDR3 reads TGTGCCAGCAGTTCGGTGGGAGGGTTGATTAACGAGCAGTACTTC.